This TCR beta chain was captured by sequencing in a study of T-cell memory formation after mild COVID-19. Study at large: For the most part, TCR clusters were specific to one donor.

V lost 2 bases, J lost 4 bases, and 9 bases lay in between. The germline CDR1 and CDR2 sequences are SGHTA and FQGNSA. The CDR3 contains 14 residues. Constant-segment-primed 5'RACE gave TCR alpha and TCR beta cDNA libraries with sample barcodes and UMIs. In TCRdb, the 5' RACE reads were re-called with MiXCR into one record per CDR3 protein. Of 100,000 to 120,000 distinct CDR3 sequences detected, 22% appear once; the ten largest clones hold about 38%. The TCR sequence derives from a man between 18 and 35 years old who had mild COVID-19 (a few samples of this study predate the infection). Cell type and time point are not known. This sequence joins TRBV7-2 and TRBJ1-5, with D maybe TRBD1 (6 bases). Material: PBMCs or a T cell subset sorted from them (not recorded which). The CDR3 sequence: CASSLTGHNQPQHF. For the CDR3, the DNA is TGTGCCAGCAGCTTAACAGGGCATAATCAGCCCCAGCATTTT.